This TCR beta chain was sequenced during a study of HIV-infected patients and healthy controls. This clonotype appeared many times. Its antigen is undetermined. The study's findings and limits: The authors saw processing only sixteen HIV-infected individuals as a major limitation on generality. Compared with healthy controls, HIV-infected patients showed less CDR3 sharing between individuals. Slight age and sex differences between study cohorts did not explain the diversity differences.

Germline V gives CDR1 SGHNT, CDR2 YYREEE (reference sequence). The CDR3 has 15 residues. Trimming took 5 bases from V and 3 from J, leaving 17 bases between them. Reverse transcription used roughly 480 ng RNA and constant-region primers for alpha and beta. Using multiplexing indices, alpha and beta chain libraries were generated apart by chain-specific third strand synthesis. TCRdb fed the 5' RACE reads into MiXCR, producing one record per CDR3 protein. This table has 15,000 to 20,000 distinct CDR3 sequences, around 5% appearing once. No cell fractionation was done, so the repertoire covers all unsorted peripheral blood T cells. Control samples came from over eight uninfected healthy donors, several of them resampled after about three months.

The receptor comes from an adult in good health. The V gene is TRBV5-4, the J gene TRBJ2-5, with D perhaps matching TRBD1 (6 bases). The specimen sequenced was blood. The CDR3 DNA follows: TGTGCCAGCAGTTCGGTCAGGGGTCCTGAAGAGACCCAGTACTTC. It encodes CASSSVRGPEETQYF.